These T cell receptor beta chains were read from a single sample in a study of cytomegalovirus exposure and HLA in healthy donors. The table came from immunoSEQ multiplex PCR; TCRdb's copy has only in-frame clones and leaves some out. The table lists over 150,000 clones, approximately 71% of them singletons. Sample: PBMCs. The source is a woman aged 18-29 years in good health and CMV-seropositive. Both conserved end residues are part of each CDR3. Each record gives: D gene, V gene, clone size, J gene, CDR3 DNA, CDR3 protein. D genes are given only for firm matches. Size is stated for part of the rows, as once, few or many counts, or as a class when the clone is expanded.

TRBD2	TRBV6-5	few	TRBJ2-5	TGTGCCAGCAGTGTGGAAGCGGGAAGTGAAGAGACCCAGTACTTC	CASSVEAGSEETQYF
-	TRBV19	few	TRBJ2-3	TGTGCCAGTAGTTCAAGGAGACTAGTCCGGACAGATACGCAGTATTTT	CASSSRRLVRTDTQYF
-	TRBV7-9	-	TRBJ1-6	TGTGCCAGCAGCTTTTCTTCCTCACCCCTCCACTTT	CASSFSSSPLHF
-	TRBV27	-	TRBJ1-5	TGTGCCACTCAACCGTCACGTCGGGGGTCCAATCAGCCCCAGCATTTT	CATQPSRRGSNQPQHF
TRBD1	TRBV15	-	TRBJ1-2	TGTGCCACCAGCAGAGGACAGGGCGGCTCTCGCTACACCTTC	CATSRGQGGSRYTF
-	TRBV19	-	TRBJ1-6	TGTGCCAGTAGCATACAAGGCGGACCCCTCCACTTT	CASSIQGGPLHF
-	TRBV14	few	TRBJ2-3	TGTGCCAGCAGCCAAGAGCGGGGAAATACGCAGTATTTT	CASSQERGNTQYF
TRBD1	TRBV29-1	-	TRBJ1-2	TGCAGCGTCGGAGGGACCCCGGGACAGGGGCGAAACCAGTATGGCTACACCTTC	CSVGGTPGQGRNQYGYTF
-	TRBV29-1	-	TRBJ1-1	TGCAGCGTTGGAAGGGGCATGAACACTGAAGCTTTCTTT	CSVGRGMNTEAFF
-	TRBV30	-	TRBJ1-1	TGTGCCTGGAGTGCAGGTAATGAAGCTTTCTTT	CAWSAGNEAFF
-	TRBV7-2	-	TRBJ1-3	TGTGCCAGCAGCTTAGTGGGTGGGGCTTCCGGAAACACCATATATTTT	CASSLVGGASGNTIYF
TRBD1	TRBV7-2	-	TRBJ1-6	TGTGCCAGCAGCTTAGCGCCCCCAGGGGGATCACCCCTCCACTTT	CASSLAPPGGSPLHF
TRBD2	TRBV5-1	-	TRBJ2-7	TGCGCCAGCAGCTCAACTAGCGGGAGCTTTAGAGACGAGCAGTACTTC	CASSSTSGSFRDEQYF
TRBD1	TRBV5-4	-	TRBJ2-7	TGTGCCAGCAGTCGGAAGACAGGGAGCTCCTACGAGCAGTACTTC	CASSRKTGSSYEQYF
-	TRBV9	few	TRBJ2-2	TGTGCCAGCAGCGTAGCAGTTACCGGGGAGCTGTTTTTT	CASSVAVTGELFF
TRBD1	TRBV19	-	TRBJ1-2	TGTGCCAGTAGTCCCCTCTCCGGGACAGGTTTAAACTATGGCTACACCTTC	CASSPLSGTGLNYGYTF
-	TRBV19	few	TRBJ1-5	TGTGCCAGTTACGGCAGGGAGGGAGCAAATCAGCCCCAGCATTTT	CASYGREGANQPQHF
-	TRBV4-3	-	TRBJ1-2	TGCGCCAGCAGCCAAGATTGGGCCAGGGGTGGCTACACCTTC	CASSQDWARGGYTF
-	TRBV19	-	TRBJ2-1	TGTGCCAGTAGTAGGTTGGGGGCGGATGAGCAGTTCTTC	CASSRLGADEQFF
-	TRBV6-1	-	TRBJ1-2	TGTGCCAGCAGTCTAGGACCGGAGGGTTATGGCTACACCTTC	CASSLGPEGYGYTF
-	TRBV5-6	-	TRBJ1-3	TGTGCCAGCAGCTTGTATCCGACAGGTCCCTCTGGAAACACCATATATTTT	CASSLYPTGPSGNTIYF
-	TRBV2	few	TRBJ1-2	TGTGCCAGCTACGACGCGGCAATCTATGGCTACACCTTC	CASYDAAIYGYTF
-	TRBV6-5	-	TRBJ1-1	TGTGCCAGCAGTTACTGGGCAGGGAAGACTGAAGCTTTCTTT	CASSYWAGKTEAFF
-	TRBV7-8	once	TRBJ1-5	TGTGCCAGCAGCTCCAGCCCCGGACAGAATCAGCCCCAGCATTTT	CASSSSPGQNQPQHF
TRBD1	TRBV19	-	TRBJ1-1	TGTGCCAGTAGTGCCGCACAGGGGGTGAACACTGAAGCTTTCTTT	CASSAAQGVNTEAFF
-	TRBV11-2	-	TRBJ2-2	TGTGCCAGCAGCCCTTGGGGCGGGGCGGACACCGGGGAGCTGTTTTTT	CASSPWGGADTGELFF
TRBD1	TRBV5-1	-	TRBJ1-4	TGCGCCAGCAGCTTGGGCCAGGGGGCAACTAATGAAAAACTGTTTTTT	CASSLGQGATNEKLFF
TRBD1	TRBV14	-	TRBJ2-7	TGTGCCAGCAGCCAACCGGGACAGCCTGTCTACGAGCAGTACTTC	CASSQPGQPVYEQYF
TRBD1	TRBV28	-	TRBJ1-1	TGTGCCAGCAGTCCCCAGGGGACAGGGCGGGAGGCTTTCTTT	CASSPQGTGREAFF
TRBD2	TRBV30	-	TRBJ2-1	TGTGCCTGGACGGGAGGGCGGGAACTTTCCTACAATGAGCAGTTCTTC	CAWTGGRELSYNEQFF
-	TRBV7-8	-	TRBJ1-5	TGTGCCAGCAGCTTAGTAGGTGGAGGGGTCAATCAGCCCCAGCATTTT	CASSLVGGGVNQPQHF
-	TRBV19	few	TRBJ1-1	TGTGCCAGTAGTCTGGGGAGGGGTCGAGGATACACTGAAGCTTTCTTT	CASSLGRGRGYTEAFF
TRBD1	TRBV29-1	-	TRBJ1-1	TGCAGCGTAGTAGTCCCGGGACAGGGGTATGGTGAAGCTTTCTTT	CSVVVPGQGYGEAFF
-	TRBV7-2	-	TRBJ2-7	TGTGCCAGCAGCTTAAGAAGCGTACAAGGCCCCTACGAGCAGTACTTC	CASSLRSVQGPYEQYF
TRBD1	TRBV5-1	-	TRBJ1-2	TGCGCCAGCAGCCCCGATGGGACAGGGGGTGGCTACACCTTC	CASSPDGTGGGYTF
-	TRBV7-3	-	TRBJ2-5	TGTGCCAGCAGCCCCTCGCAGGGGCAAGAGACCCAGTACTTC	CASSPSQGQETQYF
-	TRBV7-9	-	TRBJ1-1	TGTGCCAGCAGCCCAGCCCAGGGCGCTGAAGCTTTCTTT	CASSPAQGAEAFF
-	TRBV15	few	TRBJ1-4	TGTGCCACCAGCAATCAGGCGGGGGGTAGGGAAAAACTGTTTTTT	CATSNQAGGREKLFF
-	TRBV11-2	-	TRBJ2-3	TGTGCCAGCAGCTTAGGTTTAACCGGGGGGCTCACAGATACGCAGTATTTT	CASSLGLTGGLTDTQYF
TRBD2	TRBV7-2	-	TRBJ2-1	TGTGCCAGCAGCGTTGCTAGCGGGGGCTACTACAATGAGCAGTTCTTC	CASSVASGGYYNEQFF
TRBD2	TRBV6-5	few	TRBJ2-1	TGTGCCGCCCGGCTAGCGGGGTCGGATGAGCAGTTCTTC	CAARLAGSDEQFF
TRBD1	TRBV7-9	-	TRBJ2-7	TGTGCCAGCAGCCCAAGGACCGGGACAGGGAGCGAGCAGTACTTC	CASSPRTGTGSEQYF
-	TRBV12-5	-	TRBJ2-3	TGTGCTAGTGGTTTGGCGAGCGGGCGTTACACAGATACGCAGTATTTT	CASGLASGRYTDTQYF
-	TRBV19	-	TRBJ1-5	TGTGCCAGTAGTATAGATCAATTTCGAACAGGGCTGAATCAGCCCCAGCATTTT	CASSIDQFRTGLNQPQHF
-	TRBV30	-	TRBJ1-5	TGTGCCTGGAGTGCTCTAAGCAATCAGCCCCAGCATTTT	CAWSALSNQPQHF
TRBD1	TRBV7-2	-	TRBJ2-5	TGTGCCAGCAGCCTATCCTACAGGGGGACTTTCCAAGAGACCCAGTACTTC	CASSLSYRGTFQETQYF
-	TRBV18	once	TRBJ2-1	TGTGCCAGCTCACCCCTGGGAAGGGAGAATTACAATGAGCAGTTCTTC	CASSPLGRENYNEQFF
-	TRBV25-1	-	TRBJ1-1	TGTGCCAGCAGTGAACGGGGGGGCGGGACTGAAGCTTTCTTT	CASSERGGGTEAFF
-	TRBV27	-	TRBJ2-7	TGTGCCAGCAGTTCAACAGGGTGGTCCTACGAGCAGTACTTC	CASSSTGWSYEQYF
TRBD2	TRBV27	-	TRBJ2-5	TGTGCCAGCAGTTTATGGGCGGGAGCCCAAGAGACCCAGTACTTC	CASSLWAGAQETQYF
-	TRBV19	-	TRBJ1-1	TGTGCCAGTTCCTGGGGGGTGGACGCTGAAGCTTTCTTT	CASSWGVDAEAFF
TRBD2	TRBV5-4	-	TRBJ2-5	TGTGCCAGCAGCTTGAGACTAGCGGGGGAGACCCAGTACTTC	CASSLRLAGETQYF